The present T cell receptor (beta chain) was sequenced within a study of blood T cell repertoires in COVID-19. Study details: From T cells, B-cell-depleted T cells, or PBMCs came the material, which was cDNA or gDNA.

The CDR3 extends over 13 amino acids. V lost 4 bases and J lost 3, with 9 bases in between. Germline CDR1 reads GTSNPN; CDR2 reads SVGIG (reference sequence). TCRdb's copy holds only in-frame clones and misses some; the assay was immunoSEQ multiplex PCR. Among 200,000 to 250,000 clones listed, over 80% were seen once. Each exposed participant met a COVID-19 case in the 2 weeks preceding study entry. This clonotype was sampled from a woman aged 25 to 45 who had been exposed to COVID-19. The sequencing input was PBMCs or T cells enriched from blood (not recorded which). V gene TRBV30 combines with J gene TRBJ1-4, with D tentatively TRBD1 (6 bases). CDR3 amino acids: CAWNPGANEKLFF. The DNA of the CDR3 is TGTGCCTGGAACCCAGGGGCTAATGAAAAACTGTTTTTT.